The 20 T cell receptor beta chains below come from one sample, sequenced in a study of T-cell memory formation after mild COVID-19. TCRdb called the 5' RACE reads again in MiXCR, with one record for every CDR3 protein. Here the sample spans 300,000 to 350,000 distinct CDR3 sequences, about 13% being singletons. The sample taken for sequencing was PBMCs or a T cell subset sorted from them (not recorded which). These receptors were taken from a man aged 18 to 29 who had mild COVID-19 (a few samples of this study predate the infection). Cell type and time point are not known.

The chain combines TRBV29-1 with TRBJ1-2, with TRBD1 matching over 7 bases. Germline V gene lookup returns CDR1 SQVTM and CDR2 ANQGSEA. This CDR3 has 16 amino acids. V shed 3 bases and J 4 bases; nucleotides not matched to a gene: 14. The CDR3 DNA reads TGCAGCGTTGATATTGGTGCCAGGGGGACCTCCTATGGCTACACCTTC. Its protein product is CSVDIGARGTSYGYTF.

This clonotype was seen many times. The genes are TRBV7-2 and TRBJ2-2; possible D gene TRBD1, 5 bases. The CDR3 extends over 15 amino acids. Trimming took off 4 bases at V and 4 bases at J, with 13 bases between the two ends. Germline V gene sequence: CDR1 SGHTA, CDR2 FQGNSA. In DNA, the CDR3 is TGTGCCAGCAGCTGGGCTATTAGGGGCACCGGGGAGCTGTTTTTT. The encoded protein is CASSWAIRGTGELFF.

In this sample, this clonotype turned up a few times. The chain combines TRBV5-6 with TRBJ2-4; no definite D call. Trimming pared 4 bases from V and 0 bases from J, leaving 11 bases between. Germline CDR1 is SGHDT and CDR2 is YYEEEE. The CDR3 is 15 amino acids. The CDR3 loop reads CASSDAGLAKNIQYF. CDR3 in DNA: TGTGCCAGCAGCGACGCCGGGCTAGCCAAAAACATTCAGTACTTC.

The genes are TRBV10-2 and TRBJ2-1; 7 bases agree with TRBD2. V shed 5 bases, J shed 0 bases, and the junction held 7 bases outside the gene matches. This CDR3 is 16 amino acids long. Germline CDR1 and CDR2: WSHSY and SAAADI. The CDR3, as DNA: TGCGCCAGCAGTTTGACTAGCTTCACCTCCTACAATGAGCAGTTCTTC. This gives the protein CASSLTSFTSYNEQFF.

This clonotype has a count of ten or more. The rearrangement links TRBV12-3 or TRBV12-4 to TRBJ2-7; D is perhaps TRBD2 (5 bases). Deletions cut 6 bases from V and 7 bases from J, with 10 bases between. This CDR3 spans 11 amino acids. CDR3 loop: CASSTRREQYF. For the CDR3, the DNA is TGTGCCAGCAGCACAAGGAGGGAGCAGTACTTC.

This sequence joins TRBV7-2 and TRBJ1-1, with D perhaps matching TRBD1 (6 bases). Per the germline V gene, CDR1 is SGHTA and CDR2 is FQGNSA. The CDR3 spans 15 residues. With 2 bases removed from V and 8 bases from J, the gap between germline ends came to 18 bases. The chain's CDR3 is CASSLMDSALAEAFF. The CDR3 DNA sequence: TGTGCCAGCAGCTTAATGGACAGCGCCCTCGCCGAAGCTTTCTTT.

The V call is TRBV20-1, the J call TRBJ2-1, with 11 bases that match TRBD2. Germline values: CDR1 DFQATT, CDR2 SNEGSKA (reference sequence). The CDR3 has 15 residues. V lost 3 bases and J lost 7; bases outside the gene matches: 8. CDR3: CSASPLAGVVNEQFF. In DNA, the CDR3 is TGCAGTGCTAGCCCACTAGCGGGGGTAGTTAATGAGCAGTTCTTC.

The chain links TRBV10-3 to TRBJ1-5; D possibly corresponds to TRBD1 (5 bases). This CDR3 is 13 amino acids long. V lost 8 bases, J lost 6 bases, and 14 bases lay in between. Germline CDR1 is ENHRY and CDR2 is SYGVKD. The chain's CDR3 is CAIGTAGGQPQHF. CDR3 nucleotides: TGTGCCATCGGGACGGCGGGGGGTCAGCCCCAGCATTTT.

This chain uses TRBV6-2 or TRBV6-3 with TRBJ2-3, with 9 bases lining up with TRBD1. The CDR3 contains 14 residues. The germline CDR1 and CDR2 sequences are MNHEY and SVGEGT. With 6 bases clipped from V and 2 bases from J, the junction kept 3 bases outside the gene matches. The CDR3 nucleotides read TGTGCCAGCAGGTGGACAGGGGCCACAGATACGCAGTATTTT. Protein: CASRWTGATDTQYF.

This clonotype was seen only a few times. Just one base apart from a much larger clone, this may be a read error. This chain uses TRBV9 with TRBJ2-3; D may be TRBD1 (5 bases). Germline lookup yields CDR1 SGDLS and CDR2 YYNGEE. Deletions cut 4 bases from V and 5 bases from J, with 8 bases between. The CDR3 spans 12 residues. The CDR3 protein is CASSPDRDTQYF. The CDR3 DNA follows: TGTGCCAGCAGCCCTGACAGAGATACGCAGTATTTT.

The genes are TRBV7-9 and TRBJ1-5, with D maybe TRBD1 (6 bases). Germline-derived CDR1 and CDR2 are SEHNR and FQNEAQ (reference sequence). CDR3 size: 16 residues. The V end lost 3 bases, the J end lost 1 base, and 13 bases lay between the germline ends. CDR3 sequence: CASSFNRALSNQPQHF. CDR3 bases: TGTGCCAGCAGCTTTAACAGGGCCCTAAGCAATCAGCCCCAGCATTTT.

Ten or more counts support this clonotype. The chain carries TRBV27 and TRBJ1-1; no clear D gene. V was shortened by 3 bases and J by 5 bases, with 10 bases between the two germline ends. Germline assignment: CDR1 MNHEY and CDR2 SMNVEV (reference sequence). This CDR3 is 13 amino acids long. The CDR3 DNA reads TGTGCCAGCAGTTTTGTAGGAGGGACTGAAGCTTTCTTT. It encodes CASSFVGGTEAFF.

This clonotype was found a few times. The V and J genes are TRBV5-1 and TRBJ2-5, with 10 bases matching TRBD2. CDR3 size: 15 residues. Trimming took 4 bases from V and 2 from J; bases not matched to a gene: 5. In germline, CDR1 is SGHRS, CDR2 YFSETQ. The CDR3 bases are TGCGCCAGCAGCCCAGAGCGGGGGGGTCAAGAGACCCAGTACTTC. Translation: CASSPERGGQETQYF. The full variable domain, in which reference TRBV5-1 and TRBJ2-5 provide the parts outside the CDR3, is KAGVTQTPRYLIKTRGQQVTLSCSPISGHRSVSWYQQTPGQGLQFLFEYFSETQRNKGNFPGRFSGRQFSNSRSEMNVSTLELGDSALYLCASSPERGGQETQYFGPGTRLLVL.

This clonotype was counted many times. The rearrangement links TRBV12-3 or TRBV12-4 to TRBJ2-5, with 8 bases that match TRBD1. J gave up 5 bases and V 5 bases, and 4 bases lay outside the gene matches. The CDR3 extends over 13 amino acids. CDR3 coding DNA: TGTGCCAGCAGTCCGGGACAGGTTGAGACCCAGTACTTC. This gives the protein CASSPGQVETQYF.

This clonotype was observed a few times. This chain connects TRBV5-1 to TRBJ2-7; D might be TRBD1 (5 bases). CDR1 is SGHRS and CDR2 is YFSETQ in the germline V gene. The CDR3 is made up of 14 amino acids. Trimming pared 0 bases from V and 6 bases from J, leaving 13 bases between. The CDR3 region is CASSLAGPQGEQYV. The CDR3, as DNA: TGCGCCAGCAGCTTGGCCGGCCCCCAGGGCGAGCAGTACGTC.

This clonotype was counted a few times. This sequence joins TRBV6-6 and TRBJ2-7; D is possibly TRBD1 (6 bases). The length of the CDR3 is 13 residues. Germline CDR1 is MNHNY and CDR2 is SVGAGI (reference sequence). Trimming stripped 6 bases from V and 2 bases from J, with 11 bases between. This chain's CDR3 is CASRTGQTYEQYV. For the CDR3, the DNA is TGTGCCAGCAGGACCGGACAGACCTACGAGCAGTACGTC.

There are many counts of this clonotype. The chain employs TRBV10-3 and TRBJ1-1; D remains unclear. Germline CDR1 reads ENHRY; CDR2 reads SYGVKD. The V end lost 4 bases, the J end lost 3 bases, and 9 bases lay between the germline ends. This CDR3 has 13 amino acids. DNA for the CDR3: TGTGCCATCAGTGGGAAGCTTGACACTGAAGCTTTCTTT. Its protein is CAISGKLDTEAFF.

The chain joins TRBV30 to TRBJ1-6, with D hard to call. The CDR3 consists of 13 residues. The germline V gene has CDR1 GTSNPN and CDR2 SVGIG (reference sequence). Trimming removed 0 bases at V and 10 bases at J, with 10 bases between. The CDR3 nucleotides are TGTGCCTGGAGTGTGATAGCGGGATCACCCCTCCACTTT. Protein product: CAWSVIAGSPLHF.

This clonotype showed up just a few times. The rearrangement joins TRBV12-3 or TRBV12-4 to TRBJ2-7; 11 bases map to TRBD2. The J segment lost 1 base and the V segment lost 8 bases, leaving 7 bases of the junction unmatched. The CDR3 runs 15 residues. The CDR3 spells CASGEASGGSYEQYF. The CDR3 nucleotides read TGTGCCAGCGGGGAAGCTAGCGGGGGGTCCTACGAGCAGTACTTC.

This clonotype was counted only a few times. The J gene is TRBJ2-7, the V gene TRBV5-6; D gene unclear. V lost 0 bases, J lost 5 bases, and 6 bases lay in between. The CDR3 loop spans 12 amino acids. Germline assignment: CDR1 SGHDT and CDR2 YYEEEE. The CDR3 here is CASSLVYHEQYF. The CDR3, as DNA: TGTGCCAGCAGCTTGGTTTACCACGAGCAGTACTTC.